The present entry profiles one T cell receptor beta chain with its context. Its cognate antigen is unknown. Per germline, CDR1 SGHAT and CDR2 FQNNGV. Trimming at V came to 5 bases and at J to 4 bases, leaving 6 bases not matched to a gene. There are 15 residues in the CDR3. The PCR had 60 Vbeta and 13 Jbeta primers. Clones were read by immunoSEQ multiplex PCR, and TCRdb kept only the in-frame ones, dropping some. Of some 130,000 clones in the sample, 75% to 90% were seen once. These data belong to a study of cytomegalovirus exposure and HLA in healthy donors. General study results and limits: TCR beta chain V- and J-gene trimming was linked, in a later analysis, to a missense variant in DCLRE1C.

Sequencing used PBMCs. The TCR originated in a woman in her forties in good health and CMV-seronegative. This chain links TRBV11-2 with TRBJ2-7; the match to TRBD2 covers 12 bases. CDR3 in DNA: TGTGCCAGCAGCCCCAGGACTAGCGGGAAGTACGAGCAGTACTTC. It specifies CASSPRTSGKYEQYF.